This T cell receptor beta chain emerged from a study of response to subunit inactivated influenza vaccine. TCRdb re-analysed the RT-PCR reads in MiXCR, keeping a single row per CDR3 protein. Of about 520,000 distinct CDR3 sequences in the sample, less than 7.5% are singletons; the top ten hold under 15%. This CDR3 has 15 residues. V gave up 6 bases and J gave up 5 bases; unmatched junction bases: 6. The germline gives CDR1 SNHLY, CDR2 FYNNEI. This material consisted of PBMCs from blood, taken around 25 months after vaccination. The J gene is TRBJ2-1, the V gene TRBV2, with 11 nucleotides matching TRBD2. This receptor was obtained from a man aged 50 to 69 who received an inactivated influenza vaccine. The CDR3 region has the DNA TGTGCCAGCAGCGGGGGACTAGCGGTAAACAATGAGCAGTTCTTC. It specifies CASSGGLAVNNEQFF.